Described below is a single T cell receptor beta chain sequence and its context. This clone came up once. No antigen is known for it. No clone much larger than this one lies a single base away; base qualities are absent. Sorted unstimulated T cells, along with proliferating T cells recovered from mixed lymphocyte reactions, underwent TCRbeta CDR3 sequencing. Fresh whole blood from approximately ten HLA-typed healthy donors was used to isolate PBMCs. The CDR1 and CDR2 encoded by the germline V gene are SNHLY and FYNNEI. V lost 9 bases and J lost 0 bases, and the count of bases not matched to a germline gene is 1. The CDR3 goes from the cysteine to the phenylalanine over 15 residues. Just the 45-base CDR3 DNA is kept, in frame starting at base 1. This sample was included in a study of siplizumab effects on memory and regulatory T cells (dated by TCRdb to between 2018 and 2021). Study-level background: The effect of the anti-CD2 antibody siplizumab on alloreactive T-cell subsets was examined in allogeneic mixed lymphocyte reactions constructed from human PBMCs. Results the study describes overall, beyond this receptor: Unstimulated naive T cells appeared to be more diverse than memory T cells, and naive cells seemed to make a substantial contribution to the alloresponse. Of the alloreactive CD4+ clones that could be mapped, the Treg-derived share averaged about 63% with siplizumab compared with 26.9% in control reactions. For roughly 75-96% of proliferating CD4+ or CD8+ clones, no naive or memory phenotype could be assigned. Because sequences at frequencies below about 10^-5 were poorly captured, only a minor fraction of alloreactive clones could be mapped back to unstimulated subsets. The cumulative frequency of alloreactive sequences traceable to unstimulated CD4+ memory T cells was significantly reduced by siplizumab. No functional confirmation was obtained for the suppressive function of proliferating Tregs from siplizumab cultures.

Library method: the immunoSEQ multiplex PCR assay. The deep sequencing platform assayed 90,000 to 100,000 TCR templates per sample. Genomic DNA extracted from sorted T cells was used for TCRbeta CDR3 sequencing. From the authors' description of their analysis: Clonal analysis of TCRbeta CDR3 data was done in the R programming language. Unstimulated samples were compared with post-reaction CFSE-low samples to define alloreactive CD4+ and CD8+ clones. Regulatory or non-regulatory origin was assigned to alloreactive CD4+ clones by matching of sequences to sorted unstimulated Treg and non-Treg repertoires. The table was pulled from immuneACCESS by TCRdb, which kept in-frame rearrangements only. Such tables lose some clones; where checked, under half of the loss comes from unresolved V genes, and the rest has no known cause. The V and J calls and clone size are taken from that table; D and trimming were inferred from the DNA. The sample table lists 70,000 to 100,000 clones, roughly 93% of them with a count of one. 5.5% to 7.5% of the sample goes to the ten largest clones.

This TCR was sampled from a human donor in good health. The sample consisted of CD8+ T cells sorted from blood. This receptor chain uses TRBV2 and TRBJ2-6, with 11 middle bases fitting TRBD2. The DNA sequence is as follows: TGTGCCAGGACTAGCGGGACCTCTGGGGCCAACGTCCTGACTTTC. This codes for CARTSGTSGANVLTF.